The T cell receptor beta chain under discussion was sequenced for a study of CD8 T cells in ankylosing spondylitis. General study points: In peripheral blood, disease-linked CD8+ clones occurred at relatively low frequencies.

In its sample, this clonotype was seen many times. Its specificity is unknown. V shed 4 bases and J 4 bases; nucleotides not matched to a gene: 11. This CDR3 region has 16 residues. Germline-derived CDR1 and CDR2 are SGHNT and YYREEE (reference sequence). Quantitative 5'-RACE with molecular barcodes was used to make the TCR beta libraries. MiXCR, applied by TCRdb to the 5' RACE reads, yields one record per CDR3 protein. The data show about 27,000 distinct CDR3 sequences, over 6.5% seen once. This clonotype was obtained from a male donor with ankylosing spondylitis or in good health (not recorded which). Specimen: blood. The rearrangement links TRBV5-4 to TRBJ1-2, with 9 bases matching TRBD1. The DNA of the CDR3 is TGTGCCAGCAGCCTGGGACAGGGAGTTTCACTCTATGGCTACACCTTC. This encodes CASSLGQGVSLYGYTF.